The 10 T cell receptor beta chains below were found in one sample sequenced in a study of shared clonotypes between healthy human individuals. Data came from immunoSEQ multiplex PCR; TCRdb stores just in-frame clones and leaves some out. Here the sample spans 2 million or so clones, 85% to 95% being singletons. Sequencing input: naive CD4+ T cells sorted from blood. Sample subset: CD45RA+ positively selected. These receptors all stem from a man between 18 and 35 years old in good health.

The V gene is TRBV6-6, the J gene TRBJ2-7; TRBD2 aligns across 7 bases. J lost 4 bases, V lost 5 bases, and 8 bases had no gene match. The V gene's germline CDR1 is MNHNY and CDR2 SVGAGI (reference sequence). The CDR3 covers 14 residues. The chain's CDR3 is CASSLRDYSYEQYF. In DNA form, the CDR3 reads TGTGCCAGCAGTCTCCGGGACTACAGTTACGAGCAGTACTTC.

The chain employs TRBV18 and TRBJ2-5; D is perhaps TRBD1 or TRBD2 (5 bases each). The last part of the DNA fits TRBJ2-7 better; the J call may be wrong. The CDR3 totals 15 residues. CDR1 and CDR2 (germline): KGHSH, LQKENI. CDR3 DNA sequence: TGTGCCAGCTCACCCGGGACGGGTCTCTCCTACGAGCAGTACTTC. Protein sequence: CASSPGTGLSYEQYF.

The CDR3, as DNA: TGTGCCAGCAGCGGCGACAGGGCGGGGACCTACGAGCAGTACTTC. This encodes CASSGDRAGTYEQYF. V and J are TRBV9 and TRBJ2-7; weak D call: TRBD1 (7 bases). The CDR3 sequence is 15 residues long. Germline V gives CDR1 SGDLS, CDR2 YYNGEE. V shed 3 bases and J shed 2 bases, with 15 bases lying between them. The variable domain in full, with the rest retrieved from reference TRBV9 and TRBJ2-7, is DSGVTQTPKHLITATGQRVTLRCSPRSGDLSVYWYQQSLDQGLQFLIQYYNGEERAKGNILERFSAQQFPDLHSELNLSSLELGDSALYFCASSGDRAGTYEQYFGPGTRLTVT.

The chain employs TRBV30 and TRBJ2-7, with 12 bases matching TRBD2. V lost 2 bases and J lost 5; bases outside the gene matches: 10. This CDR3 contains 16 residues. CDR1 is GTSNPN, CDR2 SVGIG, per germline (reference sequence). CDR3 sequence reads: CAWSKGLAGQSNEQYF. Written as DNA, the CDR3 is TGTGCCTGGAGTAAAGGACTAGCGGGACAATCAAACGAGCAGTACTTC.

The DNA for the CDR3 is TGTGCCAGCAGCCAGCCCGCAAAGGGGGCTCATGAAAAACTGTTTTTT. Residues: CASSQPAKGAHEKLFF. The rearrangement uses TRBV28 and TRBJ1-4; TRBD1 matches 7 bases. The CDR3 is 16 residues long. Germline V gene sequence: CDR1 MDHEN, CDR2 SYDVKM. Trimming removed 6 bases from V and 6 bases from J; junction bases left unmatched: 13.

CDR3 bases: TGTGCCACCAGCAGAGAAGCGGCGGATACGCAGTATTTT. Translated: CATSREAADTQYF. This sequence joins TRBV15 and TRBJ2-3; the D gene is possibly TRBD2 (5 bases). Trimming left V 0 bases short and J 6 bases short, with 7 bases between. CDR1 is LNHNV, CDR2 YYDKDF, per germline (reference sequence). The CDR3 extends over 13 amino acids.

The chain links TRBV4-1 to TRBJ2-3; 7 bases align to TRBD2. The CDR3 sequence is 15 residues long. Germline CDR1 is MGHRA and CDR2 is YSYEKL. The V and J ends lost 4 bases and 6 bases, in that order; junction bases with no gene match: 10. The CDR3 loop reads CASSPDGLVADTQYF. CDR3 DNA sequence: TGCGCCAGCAGCCCGGACGGACTAGTTGCCGATACGCAGTATTTT.

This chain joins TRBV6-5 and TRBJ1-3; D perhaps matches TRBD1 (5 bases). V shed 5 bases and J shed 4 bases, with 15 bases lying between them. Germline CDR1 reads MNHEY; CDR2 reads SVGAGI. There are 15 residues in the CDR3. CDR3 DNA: TGTGCCAGCAGTAAGAACGCAGGGTTCGGAAACACCATATATTTT. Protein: CASSKNAGFGNTIYF.

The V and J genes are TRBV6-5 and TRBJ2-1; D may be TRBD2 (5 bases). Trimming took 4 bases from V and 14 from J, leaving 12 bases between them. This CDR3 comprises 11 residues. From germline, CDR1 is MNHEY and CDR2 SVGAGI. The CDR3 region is CASSSGGAEFF. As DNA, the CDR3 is TGTGCCAGCAGTTCCGGCGGAGCGGAGTTCTTC.

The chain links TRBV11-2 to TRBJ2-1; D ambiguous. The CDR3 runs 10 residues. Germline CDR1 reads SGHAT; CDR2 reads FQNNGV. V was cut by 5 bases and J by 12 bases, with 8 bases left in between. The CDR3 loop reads CASSAKGQFF. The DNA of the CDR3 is TGTGCCAGCAGCGCCAAAGGGCAGTTCTTC.